The 23 T cell receptor beta chains given below trace back to one sample, sequenced in a study of cytomegalovirus exposure and HLA in healthy donors. Researchers ran the PCR with 60 Vbeta and 13 Jbeta primers. The repertoire was sequenced with immunoSEQ multiplex PCR; TCRdb's copy has only in-frame clones and lacks some. This table lists 45,000 to 60,000 clones. The sample was PBMCs. The receptors stem from a male donor in good health and CMV-seronegative.

As to this clone: Other DNA sequences in this sample translate to the same CDR3. The chain employs TRBV5-1 and TRBJ1-1; 10 bases fit TRBD1. V gave up 2 bases and J gave up 6 bases; unmatched junction bases: 4. This CDR3 has 14 residues. The germline gives CDR1 SGHRS, CDR2 YFSETQ. The CDR3 bases are TGCGCCAGCAGCTTTGACGGACAGGGGGCTGAAGCTTTCTTT. Translation: CASSFDGQGAEAFF. The entire variable domain, with the rest obtained from reference TRBV5-1 and TRBJ1-1, is as follows: KAGVTQTPRYLIKTRGQQVTLSCSPISGHRSVSWYQQTPGQGLQFLFEYFSETQRNKGNFPGRFSGRQFSNSRSEMNVSTLELGDSALYLCASSFDGQGAEAFFGQGTRLTVV.

The chain recombines TRBV4-3 with TRBJ2-2; TRBD1 matches at 9 bases. This CDR3 is 16 amino acids long. Trimming cost V 4 bases and J 4 bases; bases outside gene matches: 7. Germline assignment: CDR1 LGHNA and CDR2 YSLEER. CDR3 DNA sequence: TGCGCCAGCAGCCCCAGGACAGGGGTGGTCACCGGGGAGCTGTTTTTT. This translates into CASSPRTGVVTGELFF.

This chain connects TRBV7-9 to TRBJ2-7, with D hard to call. The CDR3 consists of 13 residues. From germline, CDR1 is SEHNR and CDR2 FQNEAQ (reference sequence). V was trimmed by 4 bases and J by 5 bases, leaving 12 bases between them. The CDR3 region has the DNA TGTGCCAGCAGCTCGAAAACCGGAGACGAGCAGTACTTC. Its protein is CASSSKTGDEQYF. The full variable domain, its missing parts supplied by reference TRBV7-9 and TRBJ2-7, is DTGVSQNPRHKITKRGQNVTFRCDPISEHNRLYWYRQTLGQGPEFLTYFQNEAQLEKSRLLSDRFSAERPKGSFSTLEIQRTEQGDSAMYLCASSSKTGDEQYFGPGTRLTVT.

The CDR3 loop is CASKGGSSNQPQHF. Written as DNA, the CDR3 is TGTGCCAGTAAGGGAGGGAGCAGCAATCAGCCCCAGCATTTT. V and J are TRBV28 and TRBJ1-5; D gene ambiguous. This CDR3 is 14 amino acids long. CDR1 and CDR2 from the germline V gene are MDHEN and SYDVKM. V was shortened by 9 bases and J by 1 base, with 13 bases between the two germline ends.

This chain joins TRBV4-2 and TRBJ1-5; D call uncertain. The germline CDR1 and CDR2 sequences are LGHNA and YNFKEQ. Trimming removed 0 bases from V and 3 bases from J, with 15 bases in between. This CDR3 has 17 residues. This chain's CDR3 is CASSQDLRSGYNQPQHF. The CDR3 DNA reads TGTGCCAGCAGCCAAGATCTTCGATCCGGTTACAATCAGCCCCAGCATTTT.

This rearrangement joins TRBV10-2 to TRBJ2-7; the D gene is possibly TRBD2 (6 bases). Trimming removed 0 bases from V and 2 bases from J, with 11 bases in between. The CDR3 contains 15 residues. Germline-derived CDR1 and CDR2 are WSHSY and SAAADI. CDR3 in amino acids: CASSESGGRAYEQYF. The DNA of the CDR3 is TGCGCCAGCAGTGAGTCGGGGGGACGGGCCTACGAGCAGTACTTC.

The gene calls are TRBV28 and TRBJ2-2; 7 bases agree with TRBD1. Germline V CDR1 and CDR2: MDHEN, SYDVKM. V lost 6 bases, J lost 0 bases, and 4 bases stayed unmatched. The CDR3 is made up of 15 amino acids. For the CDR3, the DNA is TGTGCCAGCAGCCCAGGACAGGCGAACACCGGGGAGCTGTTTTTT. It translates to CASSPGQANTGELFF.

The rearrangement links TRBV28 to TRBJ1-4, with D uncertain. Germline CDR1 reads MDHEN; CDR2 reads SYDVKM. This CDR3 contains 15 residues. Between the trimmed V and J ends, which lost 2 bases and 8 bases, there was a span of 15 bases. The CDR3 DNA reads TGTGCCAGCAGTTTAGACCTAGTGCCGAAAGAAAAACTGTTTTTT. Residues: CASSLDLVPKEKLFF.

V is TRBV5-4 and J is TRBJ2-3; TRBD2 matches at 11 bases. The ends lost 4 bases at V and 0 bases at J; junction bases unmatched: 7. CDR3 length: 17 amino acids. Per germline, CDR1 SGHNT and CDR2 YYREEE (reference sequence). The CDR3 loop is CASSRRVAGGSTDTQYF. CDR3 bases: TGTGCCAGCAGCCGGCGGGTAGCGGGAGGGAGCACAGATACGCAGTATTTT.

The rearrangement joins TRBV7-9 to TRBJ2-2, with 7 positions matching TRBD2. The germline gives CDR1 SEHNR, CDR2 FQNEAQ (reference sequence). This CDR3 contains 17 residues. Trimming at V came to 5 bases and at J to 4 bases, leaving 13 bases not matched to a gene. The CDR3 reads CASSPTGGSNPTGELFF. The CDR3 bases are TGTGCCAGCAGCCCTACGGGAGGCAGCAACCCCACCGGGGAGCTGTTTTTT.

The chain employs TRBV5-8 and TRBJ2-2, with TRBD2 identical over 13 bases. CDR3 length: 17 residues. CDR1 SGHTS and CDR2 YDEGEE come from the germline V gene. Trimming cost V 4 bases and J 4 bases; bases outside gene matches: 7. CDR3 region: CASSRAGLAGVTGELFF. The CDR3 DNA follows: TGTGCCAGCAGCCGGGCCGGACTAGCGGGAGTCACCGGGGAGCTGTTTTTT.

The V gene is TRBV5-4, the J gene TRBJ1-2; D may be TRBD1 (6 bases). This CDR3 spans 14 amino acids. The V and J ends lost 4 bases and 9 bases respectively, with 19 bases between them. Germline values: CDR1 SGHNT, CDR2 YYREEE (reference sequence). CDR3 sequence reads: CASSEDSKTMRYTF. The CDR3 DNA is TGTGCCAGCAGCGAGGACAGTAAAACTATGCGCTACACCTTC.

Regarding this clone: Mismatch with germline at one junction end may stem from a read error. This chain links TRBV30 with TRBJ2-3; perhaps TRBD1 as D (6 bases). Germline V lookup: CDR1 GTSNPN, CDR2 SVGIG (reference sequence). The CDR3 extends over 15 amino acids. The CDR3 region is CAWSVHSSRTDKQYF. CDR3 DNA: TGTGCCTGGAGTGTACACTCATCTCGGACAGATAAGCAGTATTTT.

The rearrangement uses TRBV20-1 and TRBJ2-1; D perhaps matches TRBD2 (6 bases). Trimming took off 6 bases at V and 9 bases at J, with 12 bases between the two ends. This CDR3 has 11 residues. CDR1 DFQATT and CDR2 SNEGSKA come from the germline V gene (reference sequence). The CDR3 reads CSASEGGEQFF. In DNA form, the CDR3 reads TGCAGTGCGAGCGAGGGAGGTGAGCAGTTCTTC.

The V call is TRBV5-1, the J call TRBJ2-1; tentatively, D is TRBD2 (5 bases). Germline V gives CDR1 SGHRS, CDR2 YFSETQ. CDR3 length: 15 amino acids. Trimming shortened V by 4 bases and J by 5 bases, and 16 bases separated the two germline ends. CDR3 residues: CASSPTPRGNNEQFF. For the CDR3, the DNA is TGCGCCAGCAGCCCTACCCCCCGGGGTAACAATGAGCAGTTCTTC.

The chain has TRBV28 and TRBJ1-4; maybe TRBD1 (6 bases). The CDR3 has 16 residues. V lost 6 bases, J lost 0 bases, and 14 bases lay in between. CDR1 MDHEN and CDR2 SYDVKM come from the germline V gene. CDR3 region: CASRRGDITTNEKLFF. The CDR3 DNA is TGTGCCAGCAGACGGGGGGACATTACAACTAATGAAAAACTGTTTTTT. The full variable domain, completed using reference TRBV28 and TRBJ1-4, is DVKVTQSSRYLVKRTGEKVFLECVQDMDHENMFWYRQDPGLGLRLIYFSYDVKMKEKGDIPEGYSVSREKKERFSLILESASTNQTSMYLCASRRGDITTNEKLFFGSGTQLSVL.

The chain joins TRBV7-9 to TRBJ2-5, with TRBD1 identical over 8 bases. The CDR3 is 17 residues long. The germline gives CDR1 SEHNR, CDR2 FQNEAQ (reference sequence). The V gene end was trimmed by 5 bases and the J gene end by 5 bases; junction bases not matched to a gene: 16. The CDR3 sequence is CASSATAETGAGETQYF. As DNA, the CDR3 is TGTGCCAGCAGCGCGACCGCCGAGACAGGGGCGGGGGAGACCCAGTACTTC. The complete variable domain, with remaining parts taken from reference TRBV7-9 and TRBJ2-5, reads DTGVSQNPRHKITKRGQNVTFRCDPISEHNRLYWYRQTLGQGPEFLTYFQNEAQLEKSRLLSDRFSAERPKGSFSTLEIQRTEQGDSAMYLCASSATAETGAGETQYFGPGTRLLVL.

This sequence joins TRBV29-1 and TRBJ2-1; maybe TRBD1 (5 bases). Trimming pared 6 bases from V and 7 bases from J, leaving 16 bases between. CDR1 SQVTM and CDR2 ANQGSEA come from the germline V gene. This CDR3 region has 13 residues. The DNA of the CDR3 is TGCAGCGTGGGGCAGGGAAAGGGAAATGAGCAGTTCTTC. Encoded protein: CSVGQGKGNEQFF.

The chain links TRBV5-1 to TRBJ1-2, with 7 bases lining up with TRBD1. CDR1 is SGHRS and CDR2 is YFSETQ in the germline V gene. J gave up 6 bases and V 3 bases, and 5 bases lay outside the gene matches. The CDR3 extends over 13 amino acids. The CDR3 DNA reads TGCGCCAGCAGCTGGGGGACAGCGGATGGCTACACCTTC. Translation: CASSWGTADGYTF.

V is TRBV19 and J is TRBJ2-7; 8 bases align to TRBD1. The V segment lost 5 bases and the J segment 3 bases; nucleotides outside the gene matches: 6. In germline, CDR1 is LNHDA, CDR2 SQIVND (reference sequence). This CDR3 contains 14 residues. The CDR3 spells CASSDRGFNYEQYF. The CDR3 bases are TGTGCCAGTAGTGACAGGGGCTTCAACTACGAGCAGTACTTC.

The chain joins TRBV7-2 to TRBJ1-1, with a possible D match to TRBD1 (5 bases). V lost 4 bases and J 11 bases, leaving 14 bases between the germline ends. CDR1 SGHTA and CDR2 FQGNSA come from the germline V gene. The CDR3 is 12 amino acids. The chain's CDR3 is CASSSWGGLAFF. The CDR3 DNA sequence: TGTGCCAGCAGCTCCTGGGGGGGATTGGCTTTCTTT. The whole variable domain, filled in from reference TRBV7-2 and TRBJ1-1, reads GAGVSQSPSNKVTEKGKDVELRCDPISGHTALYWYRQSLGQGLEFLIYFQGNSAPDKSGLPSDRFSAERTGGSVSTLTIQRTQQEDSAVYLCASSSWGGLAFFGQGTRLTVV.

The chain joins TRBV9 to TRBJ1-1; a possible D gene is TRBD1 (6 bases). There are 12 residues in the CDR3. Deletions cut 3 bases from V and 6 bases from J, with 9 bases between. Per germline, CDR1 SGDLS and CDR2 YYNGEE. The CDR3 DNA reads TGTGCCAGCAGCGCACAGGGAGCTGAAGCTTTCTTT. It yields the protein CASSAQGAEAFF.

The rearrangement uses TRBV7-3 and TRBJ2-2; 7 bases align to TRBD1. V lost 5 bases and J lost 0; bases outside the gene matches: 6. The CDR3 is 16 residues long. CDR1 is SGHTA and CDR2 is FQGTGA in the germline V gene. CDR3 DNA: TGTGCCAGCAGCCCCCAGACAGGGACGAACACCGGGGAGCTGTTTTTT. This gives the protein CASSPQTGTNTGELFF.